These 8 T cell receptor beta chains were sequenced from one sample in a study of T cells after yellow fever vaccination. TCRdb reprocessed the 5' RACE reads with MiXCR, giving one entry per CDR3 protein. The table has over 110,000 distinct CDR3 sequences, roughly 8% seen once. Material: CD4+ T cells sorted from PBMCs, obtained 5 days after the yellow fever booster vaccination. These receptors all stem from a man aged 30 to 39 who received the YFV17D yellow fever vaccine.

This clonotype was recorded only once. A read error is possible here, since a much larger clone lies one base away. The chain joins TRBV6-1 to TRBJ2-7; TRBD2 might be the D (5 bases). With 6 bases removed from V and 4 bases from J, the gap between germline ends came to 19 bases. Germline loops: CDR1 MNHNS, CDR2 SASEGT. The CDR3 spans 15 residues. The CDR3 coding sequence is TGTGCCAGCAGGTCCGGGATAGACGTCTTGTACGAGCAGTACTTC. This codes for CASRSGIDVLYEQYF.

This clonotype was counted at least ten times. This chain's CDR3 is CATSPKSNNSPLHF. The CDR3 region has the DNA TGTGCCACCTCCCCGAAAAGTAATAATTCACCCCTCCACTTT. The rearrangement joins TRBV6-1 to TRBJ1-6; D unclear. The ends were cut back, 10 bases at V and 5 bases at J, with 15 bases in the middle. The CDR3 sequence is 14 residues long. Germline loops: CDR1 MNHNS, CDR2 SASEGT.

This clonotype occurred many times. The V call is TRBV9, the J call TRBJ2-5; TRBD1 matches 12 bases. Germline lookup yields CDR1 SGDLS and CDR2 YYNGEE. This CDR3 is built from 15 residues. V dropped 4 bases and J dropped 4; count of bases not matched to a gene: 5. The CDR3 DNA is TGTGCCAGCAGCTTGGGACAGGGGGCCGGAGAGACCCAGTACTTC. This codes for CASSLGQGAGETQYF.

At least ten counts were recorded for this clonotype. The chain couples TRBV12-3 or TRBV12-4 to TRBJ1-1; unclear D gene. V was clipped by 1 base and J by 4 bases, with 13 bases between them. This CDR3 spans 15 amino acids. CDR3 in DNA: TGTGCCAGCAGTTTAGATGAGTATTTGGGCACTGAAGCTTTCTTT. This translates into CASSLDEYLGTEAFF.

This chain connects TRBV5-1 to TRBJ2-1, with D perhaps TRBD2 (6 bases). Trimming pared 0 bases from V and 0 bases from J, leaving 13 bases between. CDR1 and CDR2 (germline): SGHRS, YFSETQ. This CDR3 contains 17 residues. Here the CDR3 reads CASSLVGAGSSYNEQFF. The DNA of the CDR3 is TGCGCCAGCAGCTTGGTAGGAGCGGGTAGCTCCTACAATGAGCAGTTCTTC.

This clonotype was picked up many times. The chain carries TRBV5-1 and TRBJ1-1, with 9 positions matching TRBD1. CDR1 SGHRS and CDR2 YFSETQ come from the germline V gene. V shed 5 bases, J shed 2 bases, and the junction held 7 bases outside the gene matches. This CDR3 comprises 15 residues. The CDR3 reads CASRPGQGQNTEAFF. The DNA of the CDR3 is TGCGCCAGCAGGCCGGGACAGGGACAAAACACTGAAGCTTTCTTT.

V is TRBV7-9 and J is TRBJ2-7, with D possibly being TRBD2 (6 bases). The germline CDR1 and CDR2 sequences are SEHNR and FQNEAQ (reference sequence). The CDR3 covers 14 residues. With 2 bases removed from V and 3 bases from J, the gap between germline ends came to 11 bases. CDR3 bases: TGTGCCAGCAGCTTATTCCAGGAGGGCTACGAGCAGTACTTC. Its translation is CASSLFQEGYEQYF.

With respect to this clonotype: A read error may be the cause here, since a much bigger clone is one base away. Here the CDR3 DNA reads TGCAGTGCTAGTGGGTCACAAGAGTCCCAGTACTTC. This encodes CSASGSQESQYF. The J gene is TRBJ2-5, the V gene TRBV20-1; no clear D gene. The CDR3 loop spans 12 amino acids. Germline V gene sequence: CDR1 DFQATT, CDR2 SNEGSKA (reference sequence).